The clone carrying this T cell receptor (beta chain) was counted ten times or more. Its antigen remains unknown. The data are from a study of human T cells and chemical hapten exposure. Study-wide context: Chiefly women, the patients showed alopecia areata, totalis or universalis. It was small differences in pooled library volume that mainly caused per-sample TCR yields to vary. Findings and caveats of the study: In comparison with controls, expanded TCRs gave rise to a significantly larger number of large CDR3 similarity clusters.

TCRdb ran MiXCR on the RACE reads and lists one entry per CDR3 protein. In the table there are roughly 380,000 distinct CDR3 sequences, roughly 4.6% of which are singletons. Time point meaning: pre-sensitization, week 0. Sample treatment: therapeutic diphenylcyclopropenone sensitization with weekly scalp DPC. The CDR3 is 11 residues long. Trimming shortened V by 4 bases and J by 8 bases, and 10 bases separated the two germline ends. The germline CDR1 and CDR2 sequences are GTSNPN and SVGIG (reference sequence). This TCR was recovered from a woman in her forties or fifties with alopecia areata. Some clones in this sample may be carry-over from other donors' samples. The sequences come from whole blood, collected in connection with sensitization to the hapten diphenylcyclopropenone (DPC). The chain couples TRBV30 to TRBJ2-3; D not certain. CDR3: CAWTNLFTQYF. In nucleotides, the CDR3 is TGTGCCTGGACCAACCTTTTTACGCAGTATTTT.